Below, 10 T cell receptor beta chains from the same sample are listed, as sequenced in a study of cytomegalovirus exposure and HLA in healthy donors. PCR involved 60 Vbeta and 13 Jbeta primers. Only in-frame clones appear in the TCRdb table, and some are missing; sequencing was by immunoSEQ multiplex PCR. This sample has a few hundred thousand clones; 65% to 85% occur once, and the top ten carry 2.5% to 3%. Material: PBMCs. These receptors were obtained from a young man in good health and CMV-seronegative.

V and J are TRBV29-1 and TRBJ2-1, with D perhaps TRBD2 (7 bases). The length of the CDR3 is 16 residues. The V and J ends lost 7 bases and 0 bases respectively, with 19 bases between them. Germline CDR1 and CDR2: SQVTM and ANQGSEA. CDR3: CSAQSGEGGSYNEQFF. As DNA, the CDR3 is TGCAGCGCCCAAAGTGGGGAGGGGGGCTCCTACAATGAGCAGTTCTTC.

V is TRBV28 and J is TRBJ1-1, with TRBD1 as a possible D gene (6 bases). Germline CDR1 and CDR2: MDHEN and SYDVKM. V lost 6 bases and J 4 bases, leaving 12 bases between the germline ends. The CDR3 covers 13 residues. The CDR3 region is CASRSQGSTEAFF. DNA of the CDR3: TGTGCCAGCAGATCACAGGGTAGCACTGAAGCTTTCTTT.

The chain links TRBV6-6 to TRBJ2-4; 7 bases match TRBD1. Germline loops: CDR1 MNHNY, CDR2 SVGAGI (reference sequence). This CDR3 has 14 residues. V lost 8 bases, J lost 6 bases, and 10 bases stayed unmatched. This CDR3 is CASLTEGAGNIQYF. The CDR3 DNA sequence: TGTGCCAGCTTAACCGAGGGGGCAGGAAACATTCAGTACTTC.

The rearrangement joins TRBV18 to TRBJ2-7, with TRBD1 matching 7 bases. Unmatched junction bases numbered 11, after V lost 3 bases and J lost 9 bases. Germline V gene data show CDR1 as KGHSH and CDR2 as LQKENI. This CDR3 contains 14 residues. The CDR3 region is CASSPGQQEAGQYF. CDR3 in DNA: TGTGCCAGCTCACCGGGACAGCAGGAAGCCGGGCAGTACTTC.

J is TRBJ2-1 and V is TRBV4-3; 9 nucleotides match TRBD1. V shed 6 bases, J shed 4 bases, and the junction held 4 bases outside the gene matches. This CDR3 spans 14 amino acids. Germline V gene data show CDR1 as LGHNA and CDR2 as YSLEER. CDR3 amino acids: CASRRDREYNEQFF. CDR3 nucleotide sequence: TGCGCCAGCAGACGGGACAGGGAATACAATGAGCAGTTCTTC.

The V and J genes are TRBV5-1 and TRBJ1-2, with TRBD1 identical over 9 bases. V shed 4 bases and J 8 bases; nucleotides not matched to a gene: 6. The CDR3 has 13 amino acids. Germline-derived CDR1 and CDR2 are SGHRS and YFSETQ. Written as DNA, the CDR3 is TGCGCCAGCAGCCTGGACAGGGGATACGGCTACACCTTC. Translation gives CASSLDRGYGYTF.

The rearrangement joins TRBV6-6 to TRBJ2-3, with D maybe TRBD1 (5 bases). CDR1 is MNHNY, CDR2 SVGAGI, per germline (reference sequence). Trimming removed 6 bases at V and 2 bases at J, with 15 bases between. The CDR3 spans 15 residues. The CDR3 DNA is TGTGCCAGCAGCTTACAGGTTCTCCACACAGATACGCAGTATTTT. Its translation is CASSLQVLHTDTQYF.

In nucleotides, the CDR3 is TGTGCCAGCAGCCCGAGGGGGGGGCGGGTGCACGAGCAGTACTTC. As protein: CASSPRGGRVHEQYF. The chain uses TRBV5-4 and TRBJ2-7, with D perhaps TRBD2 (7 bases). The CDR3 spans 15 residues. The germline V and J ends were trimmed by 4 bases and 5 bases, with 19 bases remaining between them. Germline lookup yields CDR1 SGHNT and CDR2 YYREEE (reference sequence).

The chain joins TRBV19 to TRBJ2-3, with TRBD2 identical over 11 bases. The CDR3 contains 14 residues. With V trimmed by 10 bases and J by 3 bases, 6 bases remained unmatched. Germline CDR1 reads LNHDA; CDR2 reads SQIVND (reference sequence). CDR3 in amino acids: CATAASGGTDTQYF. The CDR3, as DNA: TGTGCCACCGCGGCTAGCGGGGGGACAGATACGCAGTATTTT.

The chain couples TRBV7-3 to TRBJ2-3, with 11 bases fitting TRBD2. The CDR3 totals 15 residues. V shed 4 bases, J shed 3 bases, and the junction held 3 bases outside the gene matches. Germline loops: CDR1 SGHTA, CDR2 FQGTGA. CDR3 DNA: TGTGCCAGCAGCTCGACTAGCGGGGTTACAGATACGCAGTATTTT. It specifies CASSSTSGVTDTQYF.